This T cell receptor (beta chain) is drawn from a study of OX40 agonist ivuxolimab in advanced cancers. The assay was immunoSEQ multiplex PCR, and TCRdb's table has in-frame clones only and misses some. The sample consists of about 25,000 clones, around 85% of them appearing once. Points from the study as a whole: Among the lowest levels of clonal expansion were found in partial responders at 0.1-3.0 mg/kg. In general, CD8+ T cells held more expanded clones than CD4+ did, on average.

Germline assignment: CDR1 MNHEY and CDR2 SVGAGI. This CDR3 spans 14 amino acids. The V and J ends lost 5 bases and 0 bases respectively, with 8 bases between them. Regarding this clone: Its antigen is unidentified.

The source was CD4+ or CD8+ T cells sorted from blood, collected in a trial of the OX40 agonist ivuxolimab. This receptor was obtained from an adult with an advanced solid tumor such as melanoma, head and neck, liver or kidney cancer. The chain carries TRBV6-5 and TRBJ1-5; no reliable D call. The CDR3 loop is CASSIRNSNQPQHF. CDR3 bases: TGTGCCAGCAGTATAAGGAATAGCAATCAGCCCCAGCATTTT.